These 16 T cell receptor beta chains were sequenced from one sample in a study of shared T cell receptors in the human thymus. Libraries were prepared by immunoSEQ multiplex PCR; TCRdb keeps only in-frame clonotypes and omits some of them. The sample lists about 660,000 clones; 87% were seen once. These records were also assigned to another study, of human thymus T cells.

Sequences were obtained from thymocytes. The receptors were gathered from a boy under three years old with a congenital heart defect.

The V and J genes are TRBV7-8 and TRBJ2-3; 7 bases are a match to TRBD2. The CDR3 has 16 residues. CDR1 is SGHVS and CDR2 is FQNEAQ in the germline V gene. V was clipped by 2 bases and J by 5 bases; unmatched bases: 10. The CDR3 sequence is CASSLLCAGVVDTQYF. CDR3 sequence (DNA): TGTGCCAGCAGCTTATTGTGCGCGGGAGTAGTAGATACGCAGTATTTT.

This chain connects TRBV4-3 to TRBJ1-4; 9 bases fit TRBD1. The CDR3 extends over 19 amino acids. J gave up 8 bases and V 4 bases, and 20 bases lay outside the gene matches. In germline, CDR1 is LGHNA, CDR2 YSLEER. CDR3 bases: TGCGCCAGCAGCCGAACTTCCCGGGACAGGGATGGGAAGGACGAAAAACTGTTTTTT. Residues: CASSRTSRDRDGKDEKLFF.

The rearrangement uses TRBV6-5 and TRBJ1-2; TRBD1 matches at 8 bases. Unmatched junction bases numbered 9, after V lost 7 bases and J lost 5 bases. The CDR3 sequence is 14 residues long. Germline V CDR1 and CDR2: MNHEY, SVGAGI. This chain's CDR3 is CASKRQGKAYGYTF. CDR3 DNA: TGTGCCAGCAAGAGACAGGGGAAAGCTTATGGCTACACCTTC.

V is TRBV19 and J is TRBJ2-2; 7 positions agree with TRBD1. This CDR3 contains 16 residues. Germline V lookup: CDR1 LNHDA, CDR2 SQIVND (reference sequence). Unmatched junction bases numbered 8, after V lost 6 bases and J lost 1 base. CDR3 amino acids: CASSIPRTGNTGELFF. In nucleotides, the CDR3 is TGTGCCAGTAGCATCCCCAGGACAGGGAACACCGGGGAGCTGTTTTTT.

The rearrangement uses TRBV10-3 and TRBJ1-2, with 10 bases aligning to TRBD1. Germline V lookup: CDR1 ENHRY, CDR2 SYGVKD. The CDR3 consists of 13 residues. The V gene end was trimmed by 3 bases and the J gene end by 8 bases; junction bases not matched to a gene: 3. CDR3 nucleotide sequence: TGTGCCATCAGTGACGGACAGGGGGTCGGCTACACCTTC. Amino acid sequence: CAISDGQGVGYTF.

The V and J genes are TRBV6-1 and TRBJ2-7; TRBD1 aligns across 8 bases. The J segment lost 12 bases and the V segment lost 6 bases, leaving 10 bases of the junction unmatched. The CDR3 has 12 residues. Germline V gives CDR1 MNHNS, CDR2 SASEGT. The CDR3 DNA sequence: TGTGCCAGCAGCGCAACAACAGGGGGGCTGTACTTC. Translation gives CASSATTGGLYF.

The chain joins TRBV9 to TRBJ1-2, with D tentatively TRBD1 (5 bases). Germline V gene data show CDR1 as SGDLS and CDR2 as YYNGEE. The CDR3 runs 13 residues. The V end lost 5 bases, the J end lost 4 bases, and 12 bases lay between the germline ends. CDR3 residues: CASSYQGGYGYTF. The DNA of the CDR3 is TGTGCCAGCAGTTATCAGGGAGGCTATGGCTACACCTTC.

This clone has only a few counts. This rearrangement joins TRBV11-2 to TRBJ2-3; possibly TRBD1 for D (5 bases). This CDR3 contains 15 residues. With 6 bases removed from V and 2 bases from J, the gap between germline ends came to 15 bases. Germline V lookup: CDR1 SGHAT, CDR2 FQNNGV. The chain's CDR3 is CASSPKTVLTDTQYF. The CDR3 DNA reads TGTGCCAGCAGTCCAAAGACAGTCCTCACAGATACGCAGTATTTT.

This clone was detected only once. The CDR3 coding sequence is TGTGCCAGCGCCCAAGGACCGGGACAGAGTGGCCAAGAGACCCAGTACTTC. Its protein is CASAQGPGQSGQETQYF. The chain has TRBV27 and TRBJ2-5, with 7 bases identical to TRBD1. V lost 8 bases and J lost 1; bases outside the gene matches: 16. The CDR3 is 17 residues long. CDR1 is MNHEY, CDR2 SMNVEV, per germline (reference sequence).

This clone was recorded only once. The rearrangement uses TRBV7-6 and TRBJ2-3, with 9 bases fitting TRBD1. With 5 bases clipped from V and 4 bases from J, the junction kept 4 bases outside the gene matches. This CDR3 has 14 amino acids. Per the germline V gene, CDR1 is SGHVS and CDR2 is FNYEAQ. The CDR3 DNA follows: TGTGCCAGCAGCCTTGGACAGGGGCCAGATACGCAGTATTTT. It codes for CASSLGQGPDTQYF.

This chain uses TRBV5-1 with TRBJ2-1, with TRBD2 matching 10 bases. Germline-derived CDR1 and CDR2 are SGHRS and YFSETQ. There are 15 residues in the CDR3. The ends lost 4 bases at V and 8 bases at J; junction bases unmatched: 9. The CDR3 loop is CASSPSGREMDEQFF. The CDR3 DNA sequence: TGCGCCAGCAGCCCGAGCGGGAGGGAGATGGATGAGCAGTTCTTC.

The chain has TRBV28 and TRBJ2-7; TRBD2 matches at 14 bases. The trim removed 1 base at V and 0 bases at J, leaving 11 bases unmatched. Germline V CDR1 and CDR2: MDHEN, SYDVKM. The CDR3 covers 20 residues. In DNA, the CDR3 is TGTGCCAGCAGTTTATCGACCAGGACTAGCGGGAGGTTAAGCTCCTACGAGCAGTACTTC. It encodes CASSLSTRTSGRLSSYEQYF.

This chain uses TRBV19 with TRBJ1-5; TRBD1 matches 10 bases. From germline, CDR1 is LNHDA and CDR2 SQIVND (reference sequence). Trimming took 5 bases from V and 5 from J; bases not matched to a gene: 3. This CDR3 is built from 14 residues. The CDR3, as DNA: TGTGCCAGTAGTGCGACAGGGGGCGATCAGCCCCAGCATTTT. This gives the protein CASSATGGDQPQHF.

CDR3 loop: CASSARTGSFYNEQFF. CDR3 sequence (DNA): TGTGCCAGCAGCGCCCGGACAGGTTCGTTTTACAATGAGCAGTTCTTC. The chain joins TRBV11-2 to TRBJ2-1; 7 bases map to TRBD1. The germline gives CDR1 SGHAT, CDR2 FQNNGV. The CDR3 has 16 amino acids. The junction had 11 bases not matched to a gene; V was cut back by 5 bases and J by 4 bases.

The rearrangement uses TRBV28 and TRBJ2-4, with D possibly TRBD1 on 6 matching bases. V was pared by 6 bases and J by 7 bases, with 16 bases between. The germline CDR1 and CDR2 sequences are MDHEN and SYDVKM. CDR3 length: 14 residues. The CDR3 spells CASRPTQGGNIQYF. The CDR3, as DNA: TGTGCCAGCAGACCGACCCAAGGGGGTAACATTCAGTACTTC.

V usage is TRBV9 and J usage is TRBJ1-2; 11 bases fit TRBD1. The trim removed 4 bases at V and 8 bases at J, leaving 7 bases unmatched. CDR3 size: 14 residues. Germline V gene lookup returns CDR1 SGDLS and CDR2 YYNGEE. The CDR3 loop reads CASSPGQGARGYTF. CDR3 sequence (DNA): TGTGCCAGCAGCCCCGGACAGGGGGCGAGAGGCTACACCTTC.